A single sample is the source of the 8 T cell receptor beta chains below, sequenced in a study of T cell clonality in common variable immunodeficiency. Overall study results and limits: Reportedly, TCR beta sequences from common variable immunodeficiency showed fewer deletions and N-nucleotide insertions.

Their cognate antigens are unknown. Produced via immunoSEQ multiplex PCR; TCRdb's table is partial and in-frame only. The table lists 25,000 to 30,000 clones, with no singletons. The sequenced material came from peripheral blood mononuclear cells. These receptors were taken from a human donor with common variable immunodeficiency.

This clone was found many times. This CDR3 is CASSQSGQNYEQYF. The covered CDR3 bases are TGCGCCAGCAGCCAATCCGGACAGAACTACGAG. The V call is TRBV4-1, the J call TRBJ2-7; a possible D gene is TRBD1 (6 bases). Read data end 3 residues before the CDR3 end; the end is taken from the germline J gene. The germline V gene has CDR1 MGHRA and CDR2 YSYEKL. The CDR3 loop spans 14 amino acids. The V end lost 2 bases, the J end lost 3 bases, and 11 bases lay between the germline ends.

This clone was seen at least ten times. The read ends 3 residues before the CDR3 terminus; that terminus is restored from the germline J gene. The chain recombines TRBV6-1 with TRBJ2-7; D is possibly TRBD1 (6 bases). This CDR3 is 14 amino acids long. From germline, CDR1 is MNHNS and CDR2 SASEGT. V shed 4 bases and J shed 1 base, with 11 bases lying between them. The CDR3 loop reads CASSAYQGSYEQYF. Partial CDR3 DNA: TGTGCCAGCAGTGCGTATCAGGGGTCCTACGAG.

This clone was detected ten times or more. The observed sequence ends 3 residues before the CDR3 terminus, with the missing tail filled in from the germline J gene. The chain employs TRBV18 and TRBJ1-1, with 10 bases aligning to TRBD1. CDR3 length: 15 amino acids. V shed 3 bases and J 2 bases; nucleotides not matched to a gene: 3. The V gene's germline CDR1 is KGHSH and CDR2 LQKENI. CDR3 DNA (partial): TGTGCCAGCTCACCGGGACAGGGGCCAAACACTGAA. This sequence encodes CASSPGQGPNTE. The whole CDR3 protein is CASSPGQGPNTEAFF.

The table lists this clone with many counts. The CDR3 loop is CASSRSSDSLYEQYF. The covered CDR3 bases are TGTGCCAGCAGCCGAAGTTCCGACAGCCTCTACGAG. The gene calls are TRBV14 and TRBJ2-7, with a possible D match to TRBD1 (5 bases). The sequence runs out 3 residues before the end of the CDR3; the remainder is reconstructed from the germline J gene. The V end was cut by 4 bases, the J end by 3 bases, with 16 bases between. The CDR3 sequence is 15 residues long. The germline CDR1 and CDR2 sequences are SGHDN and FVKESK. Filled out from reference TRBV14 and TRBJ2-7, the complete variable domain reads EAGVTQFPSHSVIEKGQTVTLRCDPISGHDNLYWYRRVMGKEIKFLLHFVKESKQDESGMPNNRFLAERTGGTYSTLKVQPAELEDSGVYFCASSRSSDSLYEQYFGPGTRLTVT.

To note about this clone: The DNA ends 3 residues before the CDR3 does, and the rest of the CDR3 is filled in from the germline J gene. The chain uses TRBV7-2 and TRBJ2-7, with 7 bases that match TRBD1. Trimming removed 2 bases from V and 3 bases from J; junction bases left unmatched: 7. The germline V gene encodes CDR1 SGHTA and CDR2 FQGNSA. This CDR3 region has 15 residues. Partial CDR3 DNA: TGTGCCAGCAGCTTATCTCCGACAGGGTACTACGAG. The encoded protein is CASSLSPTGYYE. The entire CDR3 sequence reads CASSLSPTGYYEQYF.

In the case of this clone: With the read ending 3 residues before the CDR3 end, the germline J gene is used to fill in that end. This chain uses TRBV5-6 with TRBJ1-2, with D perhaps matching TRBD1 (5 bases). The germline gives CDR1 SGHDT, CDR2 YYEEEE. This CDR3 comprises 14 residues. The chain's CDR3 is CASSILRDSYGYTF. The part of the CDR3 DNA that was read is TGTGCCAGCAGCATCCTCAGGGATAGTTACGGC.

This clone was counted at least ten times. The CDR3 is CSVGDRGPEKLFF. The part of the CDR3 DNA that was read is TGCAGCGTCGGGGACAGGGGCCCGGAAAAA. The rearrangement uses TRBV29-1 and TRBJ1-4; TRBD1 matches at 10 bases. The CDR3 end is not reached by the read, which stops 3 residues before it; the germline J gene fills it in. V dropped 6 bases and J dropped 8; count of bases not matched to a gene: 6. Germline loops: CDR1 SQVTM, CDR2 ANQGSEA. The CDR3 runs to 13 residues.

This clone has a count of ten or more. The CDR3 end falls 3 residues outside the read, so it is completed with the germline J gene. The gene calls are TRBV20-1 and TRBJ1-1; D is unresolved. Looked up from germline, CDR1 is DFQATT and CDR2 is SNEGSKA (reference sequence). This CDR3 has 12 amino acids. Trimming took 6 bases from V and 0 from J, leaving 8 bases between them. The covered CDR3 bases are TGCAGTGCCATCACAGTGAACACTGAA. This encodes CSAITVNTE. Given in full, the CDR3 is CSAITVNTEAFF.